Each of the 20 T cell receptor beta chains below was sequenced from the same sample in a study of cytomegalovirus exposure and HLA in healthy donors. Assay used: immunoSEQ multiplex PCR; TCRdb lists only in-frame clones, some missing. Of 150,000 to 200,000 clones listed, around nine tenths are singletons. Sequenced input: PBMCs. Receptors were obtained from a man between 18 and 35 years old in good health and CMV-seropositive.

V and J are TRBV9 and TRBJ2-7, with 13 bases lining up with TRBD2. The CDR3 runs 19 residues. J lost 2 bases, V lost 0 bases, and 11 bases had no gene match. Germline-derived CDR1 and CDR2 are SGDLS and YYNGEE. This CDR3 reads CASSVGVTSGGARAYEQYF. The DNA of the CDR3 is TGTGCCAGCAGCGTAGGGGTCACTAGCGGGGGGGCCAGGGCCTACGAGCAGTACTTC.

V and J are TRBV15 and TRBJ1-1; D perhaps matches TRBD1 (6 bases). Deletions cut 3 bases from V and 1 base from J, with 9 bases between. Looked up from germline, CDR1 is LNHNV and CDR2 is YYDKDF (reference sequence). The CDR3 is 14 amino acids. The CDR3 coding sequence is TGTGCCACCAGCAGCGGGGGGCGGAACACTGAAGCTTTCTTT. Translated, it gives CATSSGGRNTEAFF.

This clone has only a few counts. The CDR3: CASSQGGTLSSYEQYF. CDR3 coding DNA: TGTGCCAGCAGCCAAGGAGGTACCCTTAGCTCCTACGAGCAGTACTTC. V is TRBV4-2 and J is TRBJ2-7; D remains ambiguous. V was shortened by 1 base and J by 0 bases, with 13 bases between the two germline ends. This CDR3 is built from 16 residues. Germline V gene data show CDR1 as LGHNA and CDR2 as YNFKEQ.

The chain carries TRBV27 and TRBJ2-5, with 8 bases identical to TRBD1. V lost 6 bases, J lost 5 bases, and 8 bases stayed unmatched. The CDR3 sequence is 14 residues long. CDR1 and CDR2 from the germline V gene are MNHEY and SMNVEV (reference sequence). CDR3 DNA sequence: TGTGCCAGCAGCCTAGGACAGGGAAGGGAGACCCAGTACTTC. Its protein is CASSLGQGRETQYF.

The V call is TRBV19, the J call TRBJ1-5, with a tentative D call TRBD1 (5 bases). Trimming shortened V by 5 bases and J by 4 bases, and 9 bases separated the two germline ends. This CDR3 is built from 13 residues. The germline CDR1 and CDR2 sequences are LNHDA and SQIVND (reference sequence). The CDR3 DNA reads TGTGCCAGTAGTTGGGGCCCGAATCAGCCCCAGCATTTT. This encodes CASSWGPNQPQHF. Drawing the rest from reference TRBV19 and TRBJ1-5, the complete variable domain is DGGITQSPKYLFRKEGQNVTLSCEQNLNHDAMYWYRQDPGQGLRLIYYSQIVNDFQKGDIAEGYSVSREKKESFPLTVTSAQKNPTAFYLCASSWGPNQPQHFGDGTRLSIL.

V gene TRBV6-1 combines with J gene TRBJ2-7; weak D call: TRBD2 (5 bases). The CDR3 is 12 amino acids. V lost 6 bases to trimming and J lost 6 bases, with 12 bases between them. Germline V gives CDR1 MNHNS, CDR2 SASEGT. As DNA, the CDR3 is TGTGCCAGCAGCTACGACGGGGTCGAGCAGTACTTC. Its translation is CASSYDGVEQYF.

The chain has TRBV30 and TRBJ2-1, with a possible D match to TRBD2 (6 bases). The V end lost 1 base, the J end lost 10 bases, and 8 bases lay between the germline ends. Germline CDR1 and CDR2: GTSNPN and SVGIG (reference sequence). The CDR3 is 11 amino acids. As DNA, the CDR3 is TGTGCCTGGAGTGCGAGCGGGGAGCAGTTCTTC. It specifies CAWSASGEQFF.

The chain is built from TRBV6-1 and TRBJ2-7; a weak D match, TRBD2 (6 bases). Trimming took 2 bases from V and 2 from J, leaving 13 bases between them. The CDR3 covers 15 residues. Germline values: CDR1 MNHNS, CDR2 SASEGT. In DNA, the CDR3 is TGTGCCAGCAGTGAAATGGCGGGAATCACCTACGAGCAGTACTTC. This translates into CASSEMAGITYEQYF.

CDR3 sequence: CASSFGQADNEQFF. CDR3 bases: TGCGCCAGCAGCTTTGGGCAGGCAGACAATGAGCAGTTCTTC. The chain links TRBV5-1 to TRBJ2-1; D not resolved. CDR1 is SGHRS and CDR2 is YFSETQ in the germline V gene. The CDR3 has 14 amino acids. The V end was cut by 2 bases, the J end by 5 bases, with 11 bases between.

The V gene is TRBV27, the J gene TRBJ2-1; TRBD1 matches at 9 bases. Germline CDR1 is MNHEY and CDR2 is SMNVEV (reference sequence). The trim removed 2 bases at V and 6 bases at J, leaving 5 bases unmatched. The CDR3 sequence is 15 residues long. In DNA form, the CDR3 reads TGTGCCAGCAGTTTAGCGGGACAGGGAAGCAATGAGCAGTTCTTC. It yields the protein CASSLAGQGSNEQFF.

The V call is TRBV4-3, the J call TRBJ1-4; no reliable D call. The germline V gene encodes CDR1 LGHNA and CDR2 YSLEER. This CDR3 contains 15 residues. Trimming cost V 0 bases and J 3 bases, with 8 bases left between them. The CDR3 loop is CASSQDVTPNEKLFF. DNA of the CDR3: TGCGCCAGCAGCCAAGATGTAACACCTAATGAAAAACTGTTTTTT.

The chain has TRBV5-4 and TRBJ2-5; maybe TRBD1 (6 bases). This CDR3 contains 14 residues. Germline assignment: CDR1 SGHNT and CDR2 YYREEE (reference sequence). The V gene lost 3 bases and the J gene lost 3 bases, with 12 bases spanning the gap. CDR3 nucleotide sequence: TGTGCCAGCAGCTCGGACAGTAGTAAAGAGACCCAGTACTTC. Encoded protein: CASSSDSSKETQYF.

The chain has TRBV11-2 and TRBJ2-5, with 8 bases fitting TRBD1. The J segment lost 7 bases and the V segment lost 6 bases, leaving 13 bases of the junction unmatched. The germline V gene encodes CDR1 SGHAT and CDR2 FQNNGV. This CDR3 is 15 amino acids long. The CDR3 coding sequence is TGTGCCAGCAGACAACCAGGACAGGGACGCGGGACCCAGTACTTC. Encoded protein: CASRQPGQGRGTQYF.

In this sample, this clone turned up once. For the CDR3, the DNA is TGTGCCAGCTCACCGTCAGGCACTGTCTATGGCTACACCTTC. It specifies CASSPSGTVYGYTF. The V call is TRBV18, the J call TRBJ1-2; D unclear. Trimming shortened V by 3 bases and J by 4 bases, and 12 bases separated the two germline ends. This CDR3 contains 14 residues. Germline CDR1 and CDR2: KGHSH and LQKENI.

This chain connects TRBV18 to TRBJ1-1, with 8 nucleotides matching TRBD1. Trimming took 6 bases from V and 8 from J; bases not matched to a gene: 8. This CDR3 has 13 residues. Germline CDR1 is KGHSH and CDR2 is LQKENI. The CDR3 DNA reads TGTGCCAGCTCTCCTAACCGGGACAGGGAAGCTTTCTTT. Encoded protein: CASSPNRDREAFF.

This rearrangement joins TRBV2 to TRBJ2-4; D uncertain. Germline CDR1 SNHLY, CDR2 FYNNEI. V was trimmed by 6 bases and J by 2 bases, leaving 14 bases between them. The CDR3 runs to 15 residues. The CDR3, as DNA: TGTGCCAGCAGGCAGTTCCTGAGGTCCAAAAACATTCAGTACTTC. Translating gives CASRQFLRSKNIQYF.

The gene calls are TRBV2 and TRBJ1-1; 7 nucleotides line up with TRBD1. The junction had 9 bases not matched to a gene; V was cut back by 6 bases and J by 11 bases. Germline CDR1 is SNHLY and CDR2 is FYNNEI. This CDR3 has 12 amino acids. The CDR3 loop is CASSGGSGGAFF. Here the CDR3 DNA reads TGTGCCAGCAGCGGAGGGTCAGGGGGGGCTTTCTTT.

This chain links TRBV6-5 with TRBJ1-2; 7 bases are shared with TRBD1. This CDR3 has 13 residues. Germline CDR1 is MNHEY and CDR2 is SVGAGI. The trim removed 6 bases at V and 8 bases at J, leaving 9 bases unmatched. The CDR3 sequence: CASRGTVLGGYTF. CDR3 in DNA: TGTGCCAGCAGGGGGACAGTCCTAGGGGGCTACACCTTC.

CDR3 sequence (DNA): TGTGCCAGCACCTTAGCGGGAGGCACAGATACGCAGTATTTT. This codes for CASTLAGGTDTQYF. The chain recombines TRBV2 with TRBJ2-3, with 9 bases that match TRBD2. The V and J ends lost 7 bases and 1 base, in that order; junction bases with no gene match: 3. This CDR3 region has 14 residues. Germline CDR1 SNHLY, CDR2 FYNNEI.

V usage is TRBV5-6 and J usage is TRBJ2-5, with 8 nucleotides matching TRBD2. Germline-derived CDR1 and CDR2 are SGHDT and YYEEEE. CDR3 length: 16 residues. The junction had 12 bases not matched to a gene; V was cut back by 3 bases and J by 5 bases. CDR3 nucleotide sequence: TGTGCCAGCAGCTGGGGGGACAACGGGAGGGAGGAGACCCAGTACTTC. It codes for CASSWGDNGREETQYF.